A single sample is the source of the 21 T cell receptor beta chains below, sequenced in a study of T cell repertoires in cytomegalovirus infection. TCRdb re-derived calls from the reads in MiXCR, one entry per CDR3 protein. The repertoire consists of 150,000 to 200,000 distinct CDR3 sequences, with roughly 18% occurring once and the leading ten covering around 19%. Sequenced material: CD8+ T cells from PBMCs. The source of these receptors is a human donor in good health (CMV status not recorded). Some clones in this sample may be carry-over from other donors' samples.

V gene TRBV20-1 combines with J gene TRBJ2-7, with TRBD2 identical over 10 bases. The CDR3 runs to 14 residues. With V trimmed by 5 bases and J by 7 bases, 11 bases remained unmatched. Germline V gives CDR1 DFQATT, CDR2 SNEGSKA (reference sequence). CDR3 DNA: TGCAGTGCTCTCGGACTAGCGGTCTTAGGGGAGCAGTACTTC. It encodes CSALGLAVLGEQYF.

The sample holds many counts of this clonotype. The rearrangement links TRBV28 to TRBJ2-1; D not certain. Germline assignment: CDR1 MDHEN and CDR2 SYDVKM. The CDR3 totals 16 residues. V gave up 5 bases and J gave up 6 bases, with 20 bases separating them. This CDR3 is CASSPLEENSRNEQFF. CDR3 coding DNA: TGTGCCAGCAGTCCCCTCGAGGAAAACTCACGCAATGAGCAGTTCTTC. The full variable domain, in which reference TRBV28 and TRBJ2-1 provide the parts outside the CDR3, is DVKVTQSSRYLVKRTGEKVFLECVQDMDHENMFWYRQDPGLGLRLIYFSYDVKMKEKGDIPEGYSVSREKKERFSLILESASTNQTSMYLCASSPLEENSRNEQFFGPGTRLTVL.

This clonotype was seen a handful of times. The chain joins TRBV7-6 to TRBJ1-1; no definite D call. The germline V and J ends were trimmed by 4 bases and 0 bases, with 6 bases remaining between them. Germline-derived CDR1 and CDR2 are SGHVS and FNYEAQ. This CDR3 has 13 residues. CDR3 DNA: TGTGCCAGCAGCTCCAACATGAACACTGAAGCTTTCTTT. Translated, it gives CASSSNMNTEAFF.

This clonotype was seen more than once but under ten times. The chain has TRBV7-9 and TRBJ1-2; unclear D gene. Trimming removed 6 bases from V and 3 bases from J, with 5 bases in between. The CDR3 extends over 11 amino acids. Germline values: CDR1 SEHNR, CDR2 FQNEAQ (reference sequence). The CDR3 DNA sequence: TGTGCCAGCAGGTCGGACTATGGCTACACCTTC. Amino acid sequence: CASRSDYGYTF.

This chain uses TRBV29-1 with TRBJ2-1; weak D call: TRBD1 (5 bases). Looked up from germline, CDR1 is SQVTM and CDR2 is ANQGSEA. This CDR3 is built from 12 residues. Trimming removed 5 bases at V and 10 bases at J, with 15 bases between. The CDR3 sequence is CSVQGRADEQFF. CDR3 DNA sequence: TGCAGCGTTCAGGGCAGGGCCGACGAGCAGTTCTTC.

This clonotype occurred a few times. The chain links TRBV25-1 to TRBJ1-1; D gene unclear. The V end lost 5 bases, the J end lost 7 bases, and 14 bases lay between the germline ends. This CDR3 contains 13 residues. Germline V lookup: CDR1 MGHDK, CDR2 SYGVNS. DNA of the CDR3: TGTGCCAGCAGTCTGCGGTTGGGAGATGAAGCTTTCTTT. Translating gives CASSLRLGDEAFF.

This clonotype has a handful of counts. V and J are TRBV6-5 and TRBJ2-7, with 10 bases aligning to TRBD2. This CDR3 is built from 15 residues. Germline CDR1 and CDR2: MNHEY and SVGAGI. J gave up 1 base and V 6 bases, and 6 bases lay outside the gene matches. CDR3 DNA sequence: TGTGCCAGCAGAACACTAGCGGGAATTTCCTACGAGCAGTACTTC. It codes for CASRTLAGISYEQYF.

This clonotype was counted only a few times. The rearrangement links TRBV4-1 to TRBJ1-1; maybe TRBD1 (6 bases). The V end lost 6 bases, the J end lost 2 bases, and 16 bases lay between the germline ends. CDR1 and CDR2 from the germline V gene are MGHRA and YSYEKL. This CDR3 comprises 15 residues. The CDR3 sequence: CASSDRDRSNTEAFF. CDR3 in DNA: TGCGCCAGCAGTGACCGCGACAGGTCAAACACTGAAGCTTTCTTT.

This clonotype was counted a few times. The chain recombines TRBV7-9 with TRBJ2-7, with D hard to call. This CDR3 comprises 12 residues. The V end lost 3 bases, the J end lost 6 bases, and 9 bases lay between the germline ends. CDR1 is SEHNR, CDR2 FQNEAQ, per germline (reference sequence). CDR3 in amino acids: CASSFSQGEQYF. DNA for the CDR3: TGTGCCAGCAGCTTCAGTCAAGGCGAGCAGTACTTC.

This clonotype was picked up many times. The V call is TRBV7-8, the J call TRBJ2-1; either TRBD1 or TRBD2 may supply D (7 bases each). This CDR3 contains 15 residues. The V gene lost 1 base and the J gene lost 7 bases, with 14 bases spanning the gap. Germline V gene lookup returns CDR1 SGHVS and CDR2 FQNEAQ. This CDR3 is CASSLVGGGQNEQFF. The CDR3 DNA reads as TGTGCCAGCAGCTTAGTGGGGGGGGGACAGAATGAGCAGTTCTTC.

A few counts support this clonotype. The rearrangement joins TRBV12-3 or TRBV12-4 to TRBJ2-1; TRBD2 matches 8 bases. V shed 7 bases and J 7 bases; nucleotides not matched to a gene: 9. This CDR3 region has 14 residues. The CDR3 DNA is TGTGCCAGCACCCACAGGCGGGGGGCGAATGAGCAGTTCTTC. It codes for CASTHRRGANEQFF.

This clonotype showed up just a few times. The rearrangement uses TRBV28 and TRBJ2-7, with D unclear. Germline V CDR1 and CDR2: MDHEN, SYDVKM. The CDR3 spans 16 residues. V gave up 5 bases and J gave up 4 bases, with 21 bases separating them. CDR3 amino acids: CASSAQSRAKRYEQYF. The CDR3, as DNA: TGTGCCAGCAGTGCCCAGAGCCGAGCCAAAAGGTACGAGCAGTACTTC.

This clonotype was counted only a few times. The genes are TRBV28 and TRBJ2-1, with TRBD2 identical over 9 bases. The CDR3 has 15 amino acids. The V gene end was trimmed by 6 bases and the J gene end by 5 bases; junction bases not matched to a gene: 8. Germline V lookup: CDR1 MDHEN, CDR2 SYDVKM. CDR3: CASRVSSGTNNEQFF. DNA for the CDR3: TGTGCCAGCAGGGTATCTAGCGGGACCAACAATGAGCAGTTCTTC.

This sequence joins TRBV5-5 and TRBJ2-3, with TRBD2 as a possible D gene (5 bases). Germline V gene data show CDR1 as SGHKS and CDR2 as YYEKEE (reference sequence). Trimming shortened V by 0 bases and J by 6 bases, and 11 bases separated the two germline ends. CDR3 length equals 14 residues. CDR3 DNA: TGTGCCAGCAGCTTGGTCCCAGAGCGGGATACGCAGTATTTT. Translated, it gives CASSLVPERDTQYF.

This clonotype was detected only a few times. V and J are TRBV6-2 or TRBV6-3 and TRBJ2-7, with D hard to call. The CDR3 extends over 13 amino acids. V was cut by 4 bases and J by 3 bases, with 10 bases left in between. Germline V lookup: CDR1 MNHEY, CDR2 SVGEGT. The CDR3 sequence is CASSWDGNYEQYF. The CDR3 region has the DNA TGTGCCAGCAGTTGGGATGGAAACTACGAGCAGTACTTC.

This clonotype was seen only a few times. This sequence joins TRBV6-6 and TRBJ2-1; 9 nucleotides line up with TRBD2. The CDR3 spans 16 residues. J lost 9 bases, V lost 6 bases, and 15 bases had no gene match. Germline V gene sequence: CDR1 MNHNY, CDR2 SVGAGI (reference sequence). Here the CDR3 DNA reads TGTGCCAGCAGCCCCTCGAGCGGGGGGAGAGGTGGTGAGCAGTTCTTC. Its translation is CASSPSSGGRGGEQFF.

This clonotype appeared a few times. The V call is TRBV28, the J call TRBJ2-1; 10 bases match TRBD2. The J segment lost 8 bases and the V segment lost 3 bases, leaving 10 bases of the junction unmatched. CDR1 and CDR2 from the germline V gene are MDHEN and SYDVKM. There are 16 residues in the CDR3. The CDR3 DNA is TGTGCCAGCAGTTTTGCACTAGCGGGAAGGTCAGATGAGCAGTTCTTC. Amino acids: CASSFALAGRSDEQFF. The variable domain in full, completed from reference TRBV28 and TRBJ2-1, reads DVKVTQSSRYLVKRTGEKVFLECVQDMDHENMFWYRQDPGLGLRLIYFSYDVKMKEKGDIPEGYSVSREKKERFSLILESASTNQTSMYLCASSFALAGRSDEQFFGPGTRLTVL.

V and J are TRBV7-2 and TRBJ2-5; D possibly corresponds to TRBD1 (5 bases). Trimming removed 0 bases at V and 5 bases at J, with 13 bases between. This CDR3 region has 15 residues. Germline CDR1 reads SGHTA; CDR2 reads FQGNSA. The CDR3 loop reads CASSLAASKGETQYF. In nucleotides, the CDR3 is TGTGCCAGCAGCTTAGCAGCGAGTAAGGGGGAGACCCAGTACTTC. Full variable domain (remainder filled in from reference TRBV7-2 and TRBJ2-5): GAGVSQSPSNKVTEKGKDVELRCDPISGHTALYWYRQSLGQGLEFLIYFQGNSAPDKSGLPSDRFSAERTGGSVSTLTIQRTQQEDSAVYLCASSLAASKGETQYFGPGTRLLVL.

The chain uses TRBV20-1 and TRBJ1-1, with D tentatively TRBD1 (6 bases). This CDR3 comprises 15 residues. Per germline, CDR1 DFQATT and CDR2 SNEGSKA (reference sequence). Between the trimmed V and J ends, which lost 0 bases and 6 bases, there was a span of 17 bases. The CDR3 DNA is TGCAGTGCTAGAGATTTACGGGGATCAGGGGCTGAAGCTTTCTTT. It translates to CSARDLRGSGAEAFF.

The genes are TRBV11-2 and TRBJ2-7; weak D call: TRBD1 (7 bases). The V and J ends lost 1 base and 6 bases respectively, with 13 bases between them. Germline values: CDR1 SGHAT, CDR2 FQNNGV. The CDR3 extends over 14 amino acids. The CDR3 here is CASSLAAGGIEQYF. The DNA of the CDR3 is TGTGCCAGCAGCTTAGCAGCAGGGGGGATCGAGCAGTACTTC.

This clonotype was detected a few times. V is TRBV7-9 and J is TRBJ2-1; D gene ambiguous. V lost 3 bases and J 0 bases, leaving 6 bases between the germline ends. This CDR3 comprises 14 residues. Per the germline V gene, CDR1 is SEHNR and CDR2 is FQNEAQ (reference sequence). CDR3 residues: CASSFSSSYNEQFF. The CDR3 DNA sequence: TGTGCCAGCAGCTTTTCCAGCTCCTACAATGAGCAGTTCTTC.